This TCR beta chain was recovered during a study of T cell responses to AZD1222 COVID-19 vaccine. Whole-study results and caveats: The number of AZD1222 recipients seropositive at baseline was only 5 to 7. The study sampled repertoires only after the peak T cell response. Spike-specific TCRs gained breadth and depth after people received two AZD1222 doses. White British ancestry dominated among donors, who included more females, and clonal diversity was possibly underestimated.

The CDR3 consists of 15 residues. Per germline, CDR1 SGHAT and CDR2 FQDESV (reference sequence). Trimming left V 6 bases short and J 3 bases short, with 18 bases between. This clone appeared once. Its antigen is still unknown. This table comes from immunoSEQ multiplex PCR, and its TCRdb copy is limited to in-frame clones, with some not included. Of roughly 56,000 clones listed, around 85% are singletons. The chain joins TRBV11-1 to TRBJ2-7; tentative D call: TRBD2 (6 bases). The sequenced sample was peripheral blood, obtained on day 0 of AZD1222 vaccination. This TCR came from an adult in good health. The CDR3 DNA follows: TGTGCCAGCAGTTGGACCTATCTGGGAGGCTACGAGCAGTACTTC. It translates to CASSWTYLGGYEQYF.